One and the same sample provided the 19 T cell receptor beta chains below, sequenced in a study of technical replicates of blood from a few donors. Assay used: immunoSEQ multiplex PCR; TCRdb lists only in-frame clones, some missing. This sample has about 84,000 clones, with roughly 93% found just once. Material: T cells isolated from PBMCs. Receptors originate from a human donor in good health.

This clone has just one count. The rearrangement uses TRBV2 and TRBJ2-3; D gene ambiguous. In germline, CDR1 is SNHLY, CDR2 FYNNEI. This CDR3 has 14 residues. V shed 2 bases and J shed 0 bases, with 6 bases lying between them. The CDR3 DNA is TGTGCCAGCAGTGAAACATCTAGCACAGATACGCAGTATTTT. The encoded protein is CASSETSSTDTQYF.

This clone was picked up one time. V is TRBV13 and J is TRBJ2-7; 8 bases align to TRBD2. Germline V gene lookup returns CDR1 PRHDT and CDR2 FYEKMQ (reference sequence). The CDR3 is 18 residues long. V was clipped by 3 bases and J by 6 bases; unmatched bases: 19. The chain's CDR3 is CASSFGQLKRELPFEQYF. The CDR3 DNA reads as TGTGCCAGCAGCTTCGGGCAGCTTAAGCGGGAGCTTCCTTTCGAGCAGTACTTC.

The chain uses TRBV11-2 and TRBJ2-2; no clear D. Germline V gene sequence: CDR1 SGHAT, CDR2 FQNNGV. The CDR3 runs to 14 residues. The V end was cut by 0 bases, the J end by 2 bases, with 4 bases between. The CDR3 loop is CASSLDPNTGELFF. The CDR3 DNA is TGTGCCAGCAGCTTAGATCCTAACACCGGGGAGCTGTTTTTT.

The CDR3 nucleotides read TGCGCCAGCAGCACCGAGGGGGCCTTCACCGGGGAGCTGTTTTTT. The encoded protein is CASSTEGAFTGELFF. V and J are TRBV10-1 and TRBJ2-2; 7 bases fit TRBD1. The V gene's germline CDR1 is WNHNN and CDR2 SYGVQD (reference sequence). The CDR3 contains 15 residues. After removal of 6 bases from V and 4 bases from J, the junction contained 8 bases not matched to a gene.

The J gene is TRBJ2-3, the V gene TRBV7-2, with TRBD2 as a possible D gene (5 bases). The germline V gene has CDR1 SGHTA and CDR2 FQGNSA. The CDR3 sequence is 17 residues long. Trimming cost V 2 bases and J 4 bases, with 19 bases left between them. CDR3 sequence reads: CASSLRRAEAPPDTQYF. In nucleotides, the CDR3 is TGTGCCAGCAGCTTAAGGCGGGCTGAGGCCCCCCCAGATACGCAGTATTTT.

The chain combines TRBV10-3 with TRBJ2-5; 7 bases are shared with TRBD1. Germline trimming cut 6 bases from V and 3 bases from J; bases unmatched to any gene: 1. The CDR3 is made up of 12 amino acids. Germline CDR1 is ENHRY and CDR2 is SYGVKD. CDR3 sequence (DNA): TGTGCCATCAGCGGGACAGAAGAGACCCAGTACTTC. Translating gives CAISGTEETQYF.

This chain joins TRBV30 and TRBJ1-1; D is perhaps TRBD1 (6 bases). Trimming removed 6 bases at V and 1 base at J, with 12 bases between. Germline V gene lookup returns CDR1 GTSNPN and CDR2 SVGIG (reference sequence). This CDR3 spans 13 amino acids. CDR3 in DNA: TGTGCCTGTGACGAGACAGGGAACACTGAAGCTTTCTTT. Translated, it gives CACDETGNTEAFF. Full variable domain (rest looked up from reference TRBV30 and TRBJ1-1): SQTIHQWPATLVQPVGSPLSLECTVEGTSNPNLYWYRQAAGRGLQLLFYSVGIGQISSEVPQNLSASRPQDRQFILSSKKLLLSDSGFYLCACDETGNTEAFFGQGTRLTVV.

The V call is TRBV4-1, the J call TRBJ2-2, with 9 nucleotides matching TRBD2. The CDR3 is 15 amino acids. Germline values: CDR1 MGHRA, CDR2 YSYEKL. J gave up 0 bases and V 4 bases, and 0 bases lay outside the gene matches. CDR3 sequence (DNA): TGCGCCAGCAGCCGGACTAGCGCGAACACCGGGGAGCTGTTTTTT. Its translation: CASSRTSANTGELFF.

V is TRBV18 and J is TRBJ1-2; weak D call: TRBD1 (6 bases). This CDR3 is built from 13 residues. Germline V gene sequence: CDR1 KGHSH, CDR2 LQKENI. V dropped 3 bases and J dropped 6 bases, with 11 bases sitting between them. CDR3 DNA: TGTGCCAGCTCACCCCAGGGGAAGGATGGCTACACCTTC. This translates into CASSPQGKDGYTF.

The rearrangement links TRBV4-1 to TRBJ2-1, with TRBD1 identical over 8 bases. Germline CDR1 and CDR2: MGHRA and YSYEKL. The CDR3 covers 17 residues. Germline trimming cut 0 bases from V and 8 bases from J; bases unmatched to any gene: 12. The chain's CDR3 is CASSQEPDRGVVDEQFF. CDR3 nucleotide sequence: TGCGCCAGCAGCCAAGAACCCGACAGGGGAGTCGTCGATGAGCAGTTCTTC.

The CDR3: CASSSTLVGPGANVLTF. The CDR3 DNA is TGTGCCAGCAGCTCGACCCTAGTGGGGCCCGGGGCCAACGTCCTGACTTTC. The J gene is TRBJ2-6, the V gene TRBV11-2; tentative D call: TRBD1 (5 bases). Trimming removed 4 bases at V and 4 bases at J, with 17 bases between. This CDR3 has 17 residues. Germline-derived CDR1 and CDR2 are SGHAT and FQNNGV.

DNA of the CDR3: TGCGCCAGCAGTCAGTCTAGCGGGAGCTACAATGAGCAGTTCTTC. Protein product: CASSQSSGSYNEQFF. The chain employs TRBV4-1 and TRBJ2-1; 10 positions match TRBD2. The V gene's germline CDR1 is MGHRA and CDR2 YSYEKL. The ends lost 6 bases at V and 3 bases at J; junction bases unmatched: 5. The CDR3 is made up of 15 amino acids.

This clone was observed once. The genes are TRBV5-1 and TRBJ1-4; D gene unclear. The germline V gene has CDR1 SGHRS and CDR2 YFSETQ. The CDR3 is 13 amino acids. Deletions cut 5 bases from V and 1 base from J, with 6 bases between. In nucleotides, the CDR3 is TGCGCCAGCAGTACCGGAACTAATGAAAAACTGTTTTTT. It specifies CASSTGTNEKLFF.

The chain joins TRBV19 to TRBJ2-7, with 10 bases identical to TRBD1. CDR1 and CDR2 from the germline V gene are LNHDA and SQIVND (reference sequence). The CDR3 contains 14 residues. V was pared by 7 bases and J by 5 bases, with 8 bases of the junction left unmatched. The CDR3 coding sequence is TGTGCCAGTACCCCGGGACAGGGGTACCACGAGCAGTACTTC. Protein sequence: CASTPGQGYHEQYF.

This rearrangement joins TRBV7-9 to TRBJ1-1; 7 bases match TRBD1. CDR3 size: 15 residues. The V and J ends lost 8 bases and 0 bases, in that order; junction bases with no gene match: 9. The germline V gene has CDR1 SEHNR and CDR2 FQNEAQ (reference sequence). The CDR3 region has the DNA TGTGCCAGCGGAGGGGGGACAGCCATGAACACTGAAGCTTTCTTT. Its translation is CASGGGTAMNTEAFF.

The chain's CDR3 is CASSVASRTPPFLPTENTEAFF. The DNA for the CDR3 is TGTGCCAGCAGCGTAGCTTCTCGGACACCTCCCTTTCTCCCAACTGAGAACACTGAAGCTTTCTTT. V gene TRBV9 combines with J gene TRBJ1-1, with a weak D call TRBD1 (5 bases). V was shortened by 0 bases and J by 1 base, with 31 bases between the two germline ends. Per germline, CDR1 SGDLS and CDR2 YYNGEE. The CDR3 spans 22 residues. The entire variable domain, with the rest obtained from reference TRBV9 and TRBJ1-1, is as follows: DSGVTQTPKHLITATGQRVTLRCSPRSGDLSVYWYQQSLDQGLQFLIQYYNGEERAKGNILERFSAQQFPDLHSELNLSSLELGDSALYFCASSVASRTPPFLPTENTEAFFGQGTRLTVV.

The chain employs TRBV10-1 and TRBJ1-1; 7 positions match TRBD1. CDR3 length: 14 amino acids. V shed 2 bases, J shed 7 bases, and the junction held 7 bases outside the gene matches. The germline V gene has CDR1 WNHNN and CDR2 SYGVQD (reference sequence). The DNA for the CDR3 is TGCGCCAGCAGTGAGAACTACAGGACAGGTGAAGCTTTCTTT. Translated: CASSENYRTGEAFF.

This chain links TRBV2 with TRBJ2-7; TRBD1 aligns across 10 bases. Germline lookup yields CDR1 SNHLY and CDR2 FYNNEI. The CDR3 runs to 13 residues. The J segment lost 5 bases and the V segment lost 7 bases, leaving 5 bases of the junction unmatched. CDR3 sequence: CASNPTGGHEQYF. The DNA for the CDR3 is TGTGCCAGCAATCCGACAGGGGGCCACGAGCAGTACTTC.

The chain has TRBV4-1 and TRBJ2-7, with a tentative D call TRBD1 (5 bases). Trimming took 1 base from V and 1 from J, leaving 8 bases between them. There are 14 residues in the CDR3. Germline V gene sequence: CDR1 MGHRA, CDR2 YSYEKL. CDR3 in DNA: TGCGCCAGCAGCCAAGCCTCAGGGTCCTACGAGCAGTACTTC. It encodes CASSQASGSYEQYF.